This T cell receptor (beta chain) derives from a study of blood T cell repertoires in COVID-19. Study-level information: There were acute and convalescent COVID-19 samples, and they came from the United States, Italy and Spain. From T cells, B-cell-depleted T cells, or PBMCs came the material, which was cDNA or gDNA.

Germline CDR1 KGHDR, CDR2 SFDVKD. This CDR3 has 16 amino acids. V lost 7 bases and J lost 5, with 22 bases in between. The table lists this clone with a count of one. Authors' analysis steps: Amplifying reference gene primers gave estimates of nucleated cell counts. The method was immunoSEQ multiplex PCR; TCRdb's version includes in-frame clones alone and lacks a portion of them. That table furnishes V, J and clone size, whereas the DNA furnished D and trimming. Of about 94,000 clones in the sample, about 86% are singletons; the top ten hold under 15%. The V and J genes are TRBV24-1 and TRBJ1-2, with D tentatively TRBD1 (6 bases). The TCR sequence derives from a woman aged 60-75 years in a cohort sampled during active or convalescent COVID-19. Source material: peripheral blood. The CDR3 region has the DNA TGTGCCACCAGCGACCGGACAGCCTCTTTGGCGTATGGCTACACCTTC. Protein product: CATSDRTASLAYGYTF.